One and the same sample provided the 10 T cell receptor beta chains below, sequenced in a study of blood T cell repertoires in COVID-19. Assay used: immunoSEQ multiplex PCR; TCRdb lists only in-frame clones, some missing. The sample has some 130,000 clones, approximately 81% seen once. The sequenced sample consisted of peripheral blood. These TCRs come from an elderly woman with acute or convalescent COVID-19.

The chain couples TRBV7-2 to TRBJ2-1, with D possibly TRBD1 on 5 matching bases. Germline V gene sequence: CDR1 SGHTA, CDR2 FQGNSA. CDR3 size: 16 residues. V lost 7 bases and J 6 bases, leaving 22 bases between the germline ends. The DNA for the CDR3 is TGTGCCAGCACTTCCCGCCCCCCCGGCAGGGCCAATGAGCAGTTCTTC. Its protein is CASTSRPPGRANEQFF.

V usage is TRBV7-8 and J usage is TRBJ2-7; TRBD1 agrees at 9 bases. Germline V gene data show CDR1 as SGHVS and CDR2 as FQNEAQ. The junction had 6 bases not matched to a gene; V was cut back by 5 bases and J by 1 base. The CDR3 extends over 15 amino acids. CDR3 nucleotide sequence: TGTGCCAGCAGCGGCCCGGGACAGGGTTCCTACGAGCAGTACTTC. Its translation: CASSGPGQGSYEQYF.

This sequence joins TRBV5-1 and TRBJ2-2; D may be TRBD1 (5 bases). The CDR3 length is 15 residues. V lost 0 bases and J lost 6, with 12 bases in between. The germline V gene encodes CDR1 SGHRS and CDR2 YFSETQ. CDR3 loop: CASSLVIGEAGELFF. CDR3 nucleotide sequence: TGCGCCAGCAGCTTGGTGATAGGGGAAGCCGGGGAGCTGTTTTTT.

The chain uses TRBV6-2 or TRBV6-3 and TRBJ2-1; 9 bases fit TRBD2. Per the germline V gene, CDR1 is MNHEY and CDR2 is SVGEGT. Losses at the gene ends were 6 bases for V and 1 base for J; bases not matched to a gene: 22. The CDR3 runs 21 residues. The CDR3 DNA reads as TGTGCCAGCAGCCCTCGGGATATTAGCGGGAGTGAAGGTGTGTCCTACAATGAGCAGTTCTTC. Its protein product is CASSPRDISGSEGVSYNEQFF.

This chain links TRBV10-2 with TRBJ1-2, with 9 bases aligning to TRBD1. Trimming at V came to 6 bases and at J to 8 bases, leaving 10 bases not matched to a gene. The germline gives CDR1 WSHSY, CDR2 SAAADI. The CDR3 loop spans 14 amino acids. CDR3 protein: CASSLGTGTSGYTF. The CDR3 DNA follows: TGCGCCAGCAGCCTTGGGACAGGGACGAGCGGCTACACCTTC.

The chain couples TRBV3-1 (or the pseudogene TRBV3-2) to TRBJ2-1; D is perhaps TRBD2 (6 bases). The V and J ends lost 0 bases and 7 bases respectively, with 13 bases between them. Germline V gives CDR1 LGHDT, CDR2 YNNKEL (reference sequence). The CDR3 runs 15 residues. The CDR3: CASSQDILGGNEQFF. In nucleotides, the CDR3 is TGTGCCAGCAGCCAAGATATTCTCGGAGGGAATGAGCAGTTCTTC.

This clone was detected a few times. V gene TRBV6-2 or TRBV6-3 combines with J gene TRBJ2-6; possibly TRBD1 for D (6 bases). This CDR3 is built from 15 residues. Per the germline V gene, CDR1 is MNHEY and CDR2 is SVGEGT. V was trimmed by 4 bases and J by 4 bases, leaving 11 bases between them. Here the CDR3 reads CASSWGPEGANVLTF. In DNA form, the CDR3 reads TGTGCCAGCAGTTGGGGGCCTGAGGGGGCCAACGTCCTGACTTTC.

The chain has TRBV30 and TRBJ1-1; weak D call: TRBD1 (5 bases). Per germline, CDR1 GTSNPN and CDR2 SVGIG (reference sequence). Trimming pared 4 bases from V and 6 bases from J, leaving 18 bases between. CDR3 size: 14 residues. For the CDR3, the DNA is TGTGCCTGGACAGGGAAGTTCGTAGTCGCTGAAGCTTTCTTT. Translation gives CAWTGKFVVAEAFF. The complete variable domain, with remaining parts taken from reference TRBV30 and TRBJ1-1, reads SQTIHQWPATLVQPVGSPLSLECTVEGTSNPNLYWYRQAAGRGLQLLFYSVGIGQISSEVPQNLSASRPQDRQFILSSKKLLLSDSGFYLCAWTGKFVVAEAFFGQGTRLTVV.

The chain couples TRBV5-1 to TRBJ2-7; D may be TRBD1 (6 bases). V was clipped by 0 bases and J by 2 bases, with 9 bases between them. This CDR3 spans 14 amino acids. CDR1 SGHRS and CDR2 YFSETQ come from the germline V gene. CDR3 sequence reads: CASSLGRGPYEQYF. DNA for the CDR3: TGCGCCAGCAGCTTGGGCAGGGGACCCTACGAGCAGTACTTC.

This chain joins TRBV12-3 or TRBV12-4 and TRBJ1-5; a possible D gene is TRBD1 (5 bases). CDR3 size: 12 residues. The V end lost 5 bases, the J end lost 6 bases, and 8 bases lay between the germline ends. CDR3 residues: CASSRGGQPQHF. The CDR3 bases are TGTGCCAGCAGTAGGGGAGGTCAGCCCCAGCATTTT.